Each of the 16 T cell receptor beta chains below was sequenced from the same sample in a study of CD4 T cells in relation to SARS-CoV-2 and coronaviruses. Before the COVID-19 pandemic, during about 2011-2019, CD4+ T cells were taken from unexposed donors. Using immunoSEQ multiplex PCR, the repertoire was profiled, and TCRdb retains in-frame clones only, with some absent. Seen here are about 65,000 clones, 75% to 90% observed once, and the top ten hold about 1.6%. The sequencing input was memory CD4+ T cells from PBMCs. Receptors originate from a human donor in good health.

The chain recombines TRBV3-1 (or the pseudogene TRBV3-2) with TRBJ2-3; no clear D. This CDR3 spans 14 amino acids. Between the trimmed V and J ends, which lost 4 bases and 0 bases, there was a span of 8 bases. From germline, CDR1 is LGHDT and CDR2 YNNKEL (reference sequence). The CDR3 region has the DNA TGTGCCAGCAGCCGGTACGGGAGCACAGATACGCAGTATTTT. It yields the protein CASSRYGSTDTQYF.

The chain joins TRBV5-6 to TRBJ2-7, with D perhaps TRBD1 (5 bases). Trimming shortened V by 4 bases and J by 3 bases, and 17 bases separated the two germline ends. This CDR3 is 15 amino acids long. From germline, CDR1 is SGHDT and CDR2 YYEEEE. CDR3 nucleotide sequence: TGTGCCAGCAGCATAGCCGAAGTTCAGGGCTACGAGCAGTACTTC. Amino acid sequence: CASSIAEVQGYEQYF.

The V call is TRBV4-1, the J call TRBJ1-2, with 12 nucleotides matching TRBD1. The CDR3 contains 15 residues. The junction had 5 bases not matched to a gene; V was cut back by 2 bases and J by 7 bases. CDR1 is MGHRA and CDR2 is YSYEKL in the germline V gene. As DNA, the CDR3 is TGCGCCAGCAGCCAACCGGGACAGGGGGCCTTTGGCTACACCTTC. This gives the protein CASSQPGQGAFGYTF.

The rearrangement uses TRBV9 and TRBJ2-5; D gene uncertain. The CDR3 spans 14 residues. Trimming left V 4 bases short and J 2 bases short, with 12 bases between. Germline V gene lookup returns CDR1 SGDLS and CDR2 YYNGEE. This chain's CDR3 is CASSPGQIQETQYF. DNA for the CDR3: TGTGCCAGCAGCCCCGGCCAGATACAAGAGACCCAGTACTTC. Together with reference TRBV9 and TRBJ2-5, the CDR3 gives the full variable domain: DSGVTQTPKHLITATGQRVTLRCSPRSGDLSVYWYQQSLDQGLQFLIQYYNGEERAKGNILERFSAQQFPDLHSELNLSSLELGDSALYFCASSPGQIQETQYFGPGTRLLVL.

V gene TRBV18 combines with J gene TRBJ1-1, with D unclear. Trimming pared 2 bases from V and 0 bases from J, leaving 10 bases between. The CDR3 extends over 15 amino acids. Germline lookup yields CDR1 KGHSH and CDR2 LQKENI. The CDR3, as DNA: TGTGCCAGCTCACCAAGGGCCGCTATGAACACTGAAGCTTTCTTT. This translates into CASSPRAAMNTEAFF. The full variable domain, completed using reference TRBV18 and TRBJ1-1, is NAGVMQNPRHLVRRRGQEARLRCSPMKGHSHVYWYRQLPEEGLKFMVYLQKENIIDESGMPKERFSAEFPKEGPSILRIQQVVRGDSAAYFCASSPRAAMNTEAFFGQGTRLTVV.

The chain couples TRBV9 to TRBJ1-1; D remains ambiguous. The germline V gene encodes CDR1 SGDLS and CDR2 YYNGEE. The CDR3 contains 16 residues. V dropped 0 bases and J dropped 0 bases, with 12 bases sitting between them. CDR3 region: CASSVAVMGMNTEAFF. The DNA for the CDR3 is TGTGCCAGCAGCGTAGCCGTCATGGGAATGAACACTGAAGCTTTCTTT.

This chain links TRBV20-1 with TRBJ2-5; D not resolved. The CDR3 extends over 11 amino acids. The germline V and J ends were trimmed by 5 bases and 9 bases, with 13 bases remaining between them. The germline gives CDR1 DFQATT, CDR2 SNEGSKA (reference sequence). CDR3 DNA: TGCAGTGCTGGCTTTGGGGAAGCCCAGTACTTC. Translating it yields CSAGFGEAQYF.

The rearrangement links TRBV29-1 to TRBJ1-1; D call uncertain. This CDR3 has 9 amino acids. V was cut by 0 bases and J by 11 bases, with 4 bases left in between. CDR1 SQVTM and CDR2 ANQGSEA come from the germline V gene. The CDR3 nucleotides read TGCAGCGTTGAAGAGGGCGCTTTCTTT. It codes for CSVEEGAFF. The whole variable domain, remainder taken from reference TRBV29-1 and TRBJ1-1, is SAVISQKPSRDICQRGTSLTIQCQVDSQVTMMFWYRQQPGQSLTLIATANQGSEATYESGFVIDKFPISRPNLTFSTLTVSNMSPEDSSIYLCSVEEGAFFGQGTRLTVV.

V and J are TRBV11-2 and TRBJ2-5, with D hard to call. Germline CDR1 SGHAT, CDR2 FQNNGV. Trimming pared 0 bases from V and 5 bases from J, leaving 16 bases between. The CDR3 sequence is 16 residues long. CDR3 protein: CASSLDHSLEGETQYF. DNA of the CDR3: TGTGCCAGCAGCTTAGATCACAGCCTAGAAGGGGAGACCCAGTACTTC.

The chain carries TRBV19 and TRBJ1-1; tentatively, D is TRBD1 (6 bases). The V gene lost 4 bases and the J gene lost 0 bases, with 12 bases spanning the gap. Germline V gene sequence: CDR1 LNHDA, CDR2 SQIVND (reference sequence). CDR3 length: 15 residues. The chain's CDR3 is CASSTRGAMNTEAFF. The CDR3 bases are TGTGCCAGTAGTACCCGGGGGGCGATGAACACTGAAGCTTTCTTT.

This chain joins TRBV2 and TRBJ1-4, with 7 bases that match TRBD1. Germline assignment: CDR1 SNHLY and CDR2 FYNNEI. Losses at the gene ends were 3 bases for V and 8 bases for J; bases not matched to a gene: 6. The CDR3 is 14 residues long. CDR3 sequence: CASSDGQVPEKLFF. The CDR3 nucleotides read TGTGCCAGCAGTGACGGACAGGTGCCGGAAAAACTGTTTTTT.

The V call is TRBV5-4, the J call TRBJ1-1; D unclear. This CDR3 region has 14 residues. In germline, CDR1 is SGHNT, CDR2 YYREEE (reference sequence). V was trimmed by 4 bases and J by 5 bases, leaving 15 bases between them. Here the CDR3 reads CASSPPWGETEAFF. CDR3 bases: TGTGCCAGCAGCCCTCCTTGGGGAGAGACTGAAGCTTTCTTT.

This chain uses TRBV7-2 with TRBJ1-2; D is possibly TRBD1 (5 bases). Per germline, CDR1 SGHTA and CDR2 FQGNSA. V lost 4 bases to trimming and J lost 4 bases, with 13 bases between them. The CDR3 consists of 14 residues. This chain's CDR3 is CASSSGPLGYGYTF. The DNA for the CDR3 is TGTGCCAGCAGCTCGGGACCCCTAGGCTATGGCTACACCTTC.

V gene TRBV4-1 combines with J gene TRBJ2-3, with TRBD2 matching over 7 bases. This CDR3 has 16 amino acids. With V trimmed by 1 base and J by 3 bases, 7 bases remained unmatched. Germline V gene data show CDR1 as MGHRA and CDR2 as YSYEKL. The CDR3 bases are TGCGCCAGCAGCCAAGCTTCGCTAGCGGTGACAGATACGCAGTATTTT. Protein product: CASSQASLAVTDTQYF.

CDR3 residues: CSVERTGNREKLFF. The CDR3 coding sequence is TGCAGCGTTGAAAGAACAGGGAATCGCGAAAAACTGTTTTTT. The chain employs TRBV29-1 and TRBJ1-4; weak D call: TRBD1 (6 bases). The CDR3 contains 14 residues. The V end lost 2 bases, the J end lost 8 bases, and 15 bases lay between the germline ends. In germline, CDR1 is SQVTM, CDR2 ANQGSEA.

This sequence joins TRBV10-3 and TRBJ1-6; no definite D call. V dropped 5 bases and J dropped 8 bases, with 13 bases sitting between them. This CDR3 contains 14 residues. The germline gives CDR1 ENHRY, CDR2 SYGVKD. CDR3 bases: TGTGCCATCAGTCTGACGGACGGGGATTCACCCCTCCACTTT. Encoded protein: CAISLTDGDSPLHF.